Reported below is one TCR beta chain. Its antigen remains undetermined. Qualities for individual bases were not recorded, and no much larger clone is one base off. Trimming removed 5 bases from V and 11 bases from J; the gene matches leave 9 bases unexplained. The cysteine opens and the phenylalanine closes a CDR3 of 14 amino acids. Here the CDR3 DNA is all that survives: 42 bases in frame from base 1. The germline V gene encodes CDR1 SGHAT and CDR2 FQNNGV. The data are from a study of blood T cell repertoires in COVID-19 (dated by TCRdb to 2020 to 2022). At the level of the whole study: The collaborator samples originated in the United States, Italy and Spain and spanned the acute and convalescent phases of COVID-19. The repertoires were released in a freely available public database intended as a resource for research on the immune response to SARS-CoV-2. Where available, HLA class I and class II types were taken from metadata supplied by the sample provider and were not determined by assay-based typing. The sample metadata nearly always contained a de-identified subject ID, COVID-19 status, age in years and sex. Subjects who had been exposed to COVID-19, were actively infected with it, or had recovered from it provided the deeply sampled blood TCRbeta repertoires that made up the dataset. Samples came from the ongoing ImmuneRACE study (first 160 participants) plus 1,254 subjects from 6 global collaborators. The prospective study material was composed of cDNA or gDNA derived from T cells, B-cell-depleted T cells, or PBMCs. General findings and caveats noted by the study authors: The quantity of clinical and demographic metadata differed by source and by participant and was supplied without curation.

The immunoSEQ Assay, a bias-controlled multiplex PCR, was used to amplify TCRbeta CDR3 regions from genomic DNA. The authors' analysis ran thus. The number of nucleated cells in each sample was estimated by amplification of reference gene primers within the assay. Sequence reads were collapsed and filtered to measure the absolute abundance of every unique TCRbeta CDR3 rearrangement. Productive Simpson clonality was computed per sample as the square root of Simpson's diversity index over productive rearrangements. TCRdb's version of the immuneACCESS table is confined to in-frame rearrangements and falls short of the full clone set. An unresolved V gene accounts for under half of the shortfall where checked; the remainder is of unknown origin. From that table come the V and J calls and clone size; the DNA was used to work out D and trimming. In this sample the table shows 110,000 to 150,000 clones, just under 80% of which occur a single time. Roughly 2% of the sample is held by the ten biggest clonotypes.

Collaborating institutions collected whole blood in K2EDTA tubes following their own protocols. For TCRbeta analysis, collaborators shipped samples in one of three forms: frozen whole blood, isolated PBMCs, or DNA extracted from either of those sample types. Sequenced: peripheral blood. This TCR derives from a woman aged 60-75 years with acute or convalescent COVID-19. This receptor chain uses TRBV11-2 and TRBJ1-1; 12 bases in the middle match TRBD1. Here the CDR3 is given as CASSPLLGQGAAFF. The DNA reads TGTGCCAGCAGCCCCCTACTGGGACAGGGGGCTGCTTTCTTT.